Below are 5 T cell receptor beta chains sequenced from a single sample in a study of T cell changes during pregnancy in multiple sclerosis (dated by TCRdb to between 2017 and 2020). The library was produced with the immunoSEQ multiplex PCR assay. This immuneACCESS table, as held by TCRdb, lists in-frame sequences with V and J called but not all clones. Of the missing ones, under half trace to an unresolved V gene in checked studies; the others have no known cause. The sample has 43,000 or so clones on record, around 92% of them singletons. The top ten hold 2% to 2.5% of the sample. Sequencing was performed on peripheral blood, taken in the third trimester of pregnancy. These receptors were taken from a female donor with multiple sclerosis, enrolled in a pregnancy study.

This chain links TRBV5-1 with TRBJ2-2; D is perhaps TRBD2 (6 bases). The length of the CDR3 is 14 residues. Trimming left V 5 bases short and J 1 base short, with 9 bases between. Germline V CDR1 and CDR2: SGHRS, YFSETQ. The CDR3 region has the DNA TGCGCCAGCAGGAATAGCGGGAACACCGGGGAGCTGTTTTTT. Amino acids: CASRNSGNTGELFF.

The CDR3 loop reads CASSNIDSSNEQFF. In DNA form, the CDR3 reads TGCGCCAGCAGTAATATAGACAGCTCCAATGAGCAGTTCTTC. The chain links TRBV10-1 to TRBJ2-1; possibly TRBD1 for D (5 bases). Germline V lookup: CDR1 WNHNN, CDR2 SYGVQD (reference sequence). Trimming removed 5 bases at V and 6 bases at J, with 14 bases between. The CDR3 length is 14 residues.

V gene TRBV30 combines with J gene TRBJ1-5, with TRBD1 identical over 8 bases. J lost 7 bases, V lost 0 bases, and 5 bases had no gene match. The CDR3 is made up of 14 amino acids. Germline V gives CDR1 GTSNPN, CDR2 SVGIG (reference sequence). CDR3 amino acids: CAWSVGQGLQPQHF. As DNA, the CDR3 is TGTGCCTGGAGTGTAGGACAGGGCCTCCAGCCCCAGCATTTT. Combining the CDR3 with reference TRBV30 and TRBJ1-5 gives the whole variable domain SQTIHQWPATLVQPVGSPLSLECTVEGTSNPNLYWYRQAAGRGLQLLFYSVGIGQISSEVPQNLSASRPQDRQFILSSKKLLLSDSGFYLCAWSVGQGLQPQHFGDGTRLSIL.

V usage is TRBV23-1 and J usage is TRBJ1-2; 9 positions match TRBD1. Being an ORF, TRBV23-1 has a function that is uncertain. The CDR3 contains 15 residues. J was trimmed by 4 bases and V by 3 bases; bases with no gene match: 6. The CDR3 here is CASSHPGTGCYGYTF. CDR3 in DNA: TGCGCCAGCAGTCATCCTGGGACAGGGTGCTATGGCTACACCTTC.

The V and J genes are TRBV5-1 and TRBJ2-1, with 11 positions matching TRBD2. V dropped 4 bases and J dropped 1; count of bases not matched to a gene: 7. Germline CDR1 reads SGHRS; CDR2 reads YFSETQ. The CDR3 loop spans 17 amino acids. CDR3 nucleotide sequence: TGCGCCAGCAGCCCGTGGACTAGCGGGTCGTCCTACAATGAGCAGTTCTTC. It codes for CASSPWTSGSSYNEQFF.